A single sample is the source of the 2 T cell receptor beta chains below, sequenced in a study of cytomegalovirus exposure and HLA in healthy donors. PCR amplification relied on 60 Vbeta primers (plus 13 Jbeta primers). TCRdb keeps only in-frame clones here, not all; method: immunoSEQ multiplex PCR. The table lists 85,000 to 100,000 clones, about four fifths of them singletons, with 5.5% to 6.5% in the top ten. Input material: PBMCs. The receptors shown here come from a woman aged 18-35 years in good health and CMV-seropositive.

This clone was seen just once. This chain connects TRBV10-3 to TRBJ2-3; D remains unclear. V shed 7 bases and J shed 2 bases, with 13 bases lying between them. In germline, CDR1 is ENHRY, CDR2 SYGVKD. This CDR3 spans 14 amino acids. As DNA, the CDR3 is TGTGCCATCACCAGAACTGGAGACACAGATACGCAGTATTTT. Translated: CAITRTGDTDTQYF.

This chain connects TRBV6-5 to TRBJ2-1; 8 positions agree with TRBD2. The CDR3 sequence is 16 residues long. V shed 2 bases, J shed 5 bases, and the junction held 8 bases outside the gene matches. CDR1 is MNHEY and CDR2 is SVGAGI in the germline V gene. This CDR3 reads CASSYGLAGWNNEQFF. The CDR3 coding sequence is TGTGCCAGCAGTTACGGCCTAGCGGGTTGGAACAATGAGCAGTTCTTC.